The rows below give T cell receptor beta chains drawn from one sample of a study of cytomegalovirus exposure and HLA in healthy donors. Here immunoSEQ multiplex PCR was the method, and the copy in TCRdb shows in-frame clones only, minus some. This table holds some 65,000 clones, roughly two thirds found once. The sample consisted of PBMCs. Receptors originate from a man younger than 45 in good health and CMV-seronegative. CDR3s include the opening cysteine and the closing phenylalanine or tryptophan. The order of the fields is CDR3 length, D gene, V gene, CDR3 protein. The D gene is left open where the match is weak.

13,NA,TRBV14,CASSPGFTGELFF
18,NA,TRBV14,CASSRPILRDNSNQPQHF
11,NA,TRBV6-1,CVAQEGEGYTF
14,NA,TRBV7-3,CASSLDRMADTQYF
15,NA,TRBV6-5,CASSARDIVFTEAFF
13,NA,TRBV2,CASSELWTTEAFF
15,NA,TRBV6-5,CASSYLPGHEETQYF
14,TRBD1,TRBV9,CASSVSQGAETQYF
15,NA,TRBV19,CASRGGSSYNSPLHF
15,NA,TRBV19,CASKRDIIPSYGYTF
15,NA,TRBV5-4,CASSLGPGGTYEQYF
13,TRBD1,TRBV29-1,CSVEVDRGIEQYF
14,TRBD2,TRBV30,CASGRGLGRNEQFF
15,TRBD2,TRBV16,CASSQAVGGIYEQFF
12,TRBD1,TRBV2,CASRDRSYEQYF
13,NA,TRBV29-1,CSYRAGEGYGYTF
15,NA,TRBV10-3,CAISDGQGRGEKLFF
13,NA,TRBV4-2,CASSQVGTGEQFF
13,NA,TRBV30,CAWTGDSSSPLHF
14,NA,TRBV5-8,CASSFGGPYNEQFF
13,TRBD1,TRBV6-1,CASTGQGPYEQYF
12,NA,TRBV29-1,CSVGQANTEAFF
15,TRBD1,TRBV7-9,CASSLSGTGAYEQYF
15,NA,TRBV5-4,CASSLGKGISYEQYF
15,NA,TRBV2,CASNPTGLSSYEQYF
17,TRBD1,TRBV5-1,CASRSSGTGTGFYEQYF
14,NA,TRBV9,CASSVSPEGFGYTF
12,NA,TRBV10-3,CAISGGDNEQFF
15,NA,TRBV11-2,CASSPVGGYYNEQFF
9,NA,TRBV5-1,CADYGEQYF
16,TRBD1,TRBV2,CASTPGTGVSNTEAFF
13,TRBD1,TRBV10-1,CASRGQGYNEQFF
13,NA,TRBV6-1,CASRFDSHYEQYF
14,NA,TRBV7-2,CASSSPEPGTEAFF
13,NA,TRBV7-9,CASSLGPAEPQHF
17,TRBD1,TRBV5-1,CASSHGTGEWVHYGYTF
16,NA,TRBV19,CASSISWTKQGTEAFF
14,TRBD1,TRBV6-6,CASTMGQGGETQYF
14,TRBD2,TRBV30,CAWSEGRERAEQYF
15,NA,TRBV7-2,CASSLLRQDNQPQHF
15,TRBD1,TRBV25-1,CASSEPGQALGIQYF
13,NA,TRBV30,CAWSVGDQETQYF
16,TRBD1,TRBV6-5,CASSWDRGPGANVLTF
15,NA,TRBV6-5,CASSYRTGSDEKLFF
15,TRBD1,TRBV7-9,CASSPRDRARTEAFF
13,TRBD1,TRBV29-1,CSVTDRGSGEQYF
16,TRBD1,TRBV7-9,CASSLGVRGQGETQYF
15,NA,TRBV7-2,CASSLNGQGSYEQYF
16,TRBD1,TRBV30,CAWTNRGGGRVEKLFF
13,TRBD2,TRBV27,CASSLWGGHIQYF
14,NA,TRBV5-1,CATAYWGSTDTQYF
14,NA,TRBV6-5,CASSYRQEHYEQYF
18,TRBD2,TRBV10-3,CAISEPLGGTPEADTQYF
16,NA,TRBV6-6,CASSYGQVTNTGELFF
21,TRBD1,TRBV4-1,CASSQEWIRTGAYGSYNEQFF
15,NA,TRBV6-6,CASSHLAGEGTEAFF
13,TRBD1,TRBV10-3,CAIGQGAFGEQYF